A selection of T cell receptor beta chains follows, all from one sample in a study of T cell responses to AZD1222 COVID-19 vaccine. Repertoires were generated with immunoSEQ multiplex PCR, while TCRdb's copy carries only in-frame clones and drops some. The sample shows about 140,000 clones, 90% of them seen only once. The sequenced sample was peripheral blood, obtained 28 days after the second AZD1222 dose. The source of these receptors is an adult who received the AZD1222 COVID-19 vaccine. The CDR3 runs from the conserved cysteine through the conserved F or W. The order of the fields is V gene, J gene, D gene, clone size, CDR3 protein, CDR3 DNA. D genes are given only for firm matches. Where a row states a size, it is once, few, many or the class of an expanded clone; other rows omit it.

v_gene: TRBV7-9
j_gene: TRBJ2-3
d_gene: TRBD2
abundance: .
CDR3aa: CASSSPRLAGYLSGDTQYF
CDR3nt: TGTGCCAGCAGCTCTCCCCGACTAGCGGGATACCTTTCTGGGGATACGCAGTATTTT

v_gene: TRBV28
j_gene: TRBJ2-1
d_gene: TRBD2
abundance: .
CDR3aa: CASWSGTSGANEQFF
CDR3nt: TGTGCCTCCTGGTCTGGGACTAGCGGGGCCAATGAGCAGTTCTTC

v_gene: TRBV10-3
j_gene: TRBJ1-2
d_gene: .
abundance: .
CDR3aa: CAISAAREAGYTF
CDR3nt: TGTGCCATCAGCGCGGCGAGGGAAGCTGGCTACACCTTC

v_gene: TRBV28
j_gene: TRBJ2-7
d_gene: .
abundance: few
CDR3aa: CASSLVGGRHEQYF
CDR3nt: TGTGCCAGCAGTTTGGTCGGGGGGCGCCACGAGCAGTACTTC

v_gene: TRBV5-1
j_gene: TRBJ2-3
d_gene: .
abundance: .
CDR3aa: CASSRLGPDTQYF
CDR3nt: TGCGCCAGCAGCCGCCTGGGGCCAGATACGCAGTATTTT

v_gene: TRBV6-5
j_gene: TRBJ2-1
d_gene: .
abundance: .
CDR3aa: CAIRVGTYNEQFF
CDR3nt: TGTGCCATCCGAGTAGGCACTTACAATGAGCAGTTCTTC

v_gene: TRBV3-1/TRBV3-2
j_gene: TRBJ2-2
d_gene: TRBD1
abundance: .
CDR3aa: CASSKSRGRRDTGELFF
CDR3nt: TGTGCCAGCAGCAAATCCAGGGGGCGCAGGGACACCGGGGAGCTGTTTTTT

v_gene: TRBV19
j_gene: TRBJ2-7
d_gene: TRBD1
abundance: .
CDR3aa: CASSRDRFSYEQYF
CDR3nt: TGTGCCAGTAGTAGGGACAGATTCTCCTACGAGCAGTACTTC

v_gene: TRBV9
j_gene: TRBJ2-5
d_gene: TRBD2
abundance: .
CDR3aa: CASSVSRGGGETQYF
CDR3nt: TGTGCCAGCAGCGTAAGTCGGGGCGGGGGAGAGACCCAGTACTTC

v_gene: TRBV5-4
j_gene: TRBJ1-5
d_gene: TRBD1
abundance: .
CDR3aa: CASSLDGQGNDQPQHF
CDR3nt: TGTGCCAGCAGCTTGGATGGACAGGGCAACGATCAGCCCCAGCATTTT

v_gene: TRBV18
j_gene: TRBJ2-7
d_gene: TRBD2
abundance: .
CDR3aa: CASSPREAGGPNEQYF
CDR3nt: TGTGCCAGCTCCCCCCGGGAGGCGGGGGGGCCGAACGAGCAGTACTTC

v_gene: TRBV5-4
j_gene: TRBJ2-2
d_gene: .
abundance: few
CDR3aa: CASSLDGGRAAKLFF
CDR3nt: TGTGCCAGCAGCTTGGACGGTGGCAGGGCTGCAAAGCTGTTTTTT

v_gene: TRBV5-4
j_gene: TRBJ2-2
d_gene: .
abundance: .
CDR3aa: CASSFGGAANTGELFF
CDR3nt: TGTGCCAGCAGCTTCGGCGGGGCCGCGAACACCGGGGAGCTGTTTTTT

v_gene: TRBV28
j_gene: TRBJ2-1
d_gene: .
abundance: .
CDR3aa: CASSLSAVDYNEQFF
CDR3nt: TGTGCCAGCAGTTTATCCGCCGTTGACTACAATGAGCAGTTCTTC

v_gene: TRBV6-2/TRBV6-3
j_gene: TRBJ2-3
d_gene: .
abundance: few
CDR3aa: CASSYGLGTDTQYF
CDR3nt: TGTGCCAGCAGTTACGGACTGGGCACAGATACGCAGTATTTT

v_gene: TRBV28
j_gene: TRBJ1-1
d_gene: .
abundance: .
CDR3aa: CASSSLNRIPNTEAFF
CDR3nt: TGTGCCAGCAGTTCCCTGAATCGGATTCCGAACACTGAAGCTTTCTTT

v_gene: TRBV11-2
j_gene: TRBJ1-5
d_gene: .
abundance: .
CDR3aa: CASSGGGTYSNQPQHF
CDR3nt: TGTGCCAGCAGCGGTGGGGGGACTTATAGCAATCAGCCCCAGCATTTT

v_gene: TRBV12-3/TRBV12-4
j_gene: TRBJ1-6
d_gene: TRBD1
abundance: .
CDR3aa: CASSPGGYSPLHF
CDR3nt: TGTGCCAGCTCTCCAGGGGGGTATTCACCCCTCCACTTT

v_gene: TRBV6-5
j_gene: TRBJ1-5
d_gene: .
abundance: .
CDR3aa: CASSYSFGQPQHF
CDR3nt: TGTGCCAGCAGTTACTCGTTCGGTCAGCCCCAGCATTTT

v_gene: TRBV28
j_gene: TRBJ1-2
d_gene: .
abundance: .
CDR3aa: CASSPPRKPNYGYTF
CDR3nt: TGTGCCAGCAGCCCCCCCCGGAAACCTAACTATGGCTACACCTTC

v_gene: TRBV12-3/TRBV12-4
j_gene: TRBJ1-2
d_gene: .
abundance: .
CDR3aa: CASSLRAYGYTF
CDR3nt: TGTGCCAGCAGTTTAAGAGCGTATGGCTACACCTTC

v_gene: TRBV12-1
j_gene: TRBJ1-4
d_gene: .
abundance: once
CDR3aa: CASSFARGLPPGATNEKLFF
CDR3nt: TGTGCCAGCAGCTTTGCCCGCGGACTTCCCCCAGGAGCAACTAATGAAAAACTGTTTTTT

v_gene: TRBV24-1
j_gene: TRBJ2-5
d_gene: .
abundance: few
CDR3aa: CATGARTDQETQYF
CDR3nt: TGTGCCACCGGCGCCCGGACAGACCAAGAGACCCAGTACTTC

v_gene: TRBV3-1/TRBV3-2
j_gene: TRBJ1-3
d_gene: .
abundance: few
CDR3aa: CASSRQTASGNTIYF
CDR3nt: TGTGCCAGCAGCCGACAGACAGCCTCTGGAAACACCATATATTTT

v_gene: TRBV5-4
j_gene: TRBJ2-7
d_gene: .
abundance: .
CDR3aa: CASSLSPFDEQYF
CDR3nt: TGTGCCAGCAGCTTGAGCCCCTTCGACGAGCAGTACTTC

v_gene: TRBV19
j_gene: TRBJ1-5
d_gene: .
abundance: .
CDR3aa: CASSLGQSNQPQHF
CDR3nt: TGTGCCAGTAGCCTCGGACAGTCCAATCAGCCCCAGCATTTT

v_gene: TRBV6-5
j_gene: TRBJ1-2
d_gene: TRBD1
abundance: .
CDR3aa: CASSRQGYGYTF
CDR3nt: TGTGCCAGCAGTCGACAGGGGTATGGCTACACCTTC

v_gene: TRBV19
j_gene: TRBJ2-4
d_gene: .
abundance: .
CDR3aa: CASSIALNRNIQYF
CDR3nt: TGTGCCAGTAGTATAGCGCTAAACAGAAACATTCAGTACTTC

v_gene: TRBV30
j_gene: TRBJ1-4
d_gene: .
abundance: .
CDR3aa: CAWGSMTQDEKLFF
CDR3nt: TGTGCCTGGGGGTCCATGACGCAAGATGAAAAACTGTTTTTT

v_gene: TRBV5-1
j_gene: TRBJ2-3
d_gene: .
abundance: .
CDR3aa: CASSFYLERTDTQYF
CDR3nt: TGCGCCAGCAGCTTCTATTTGGAACGAACAGATACGCAGTATTTT

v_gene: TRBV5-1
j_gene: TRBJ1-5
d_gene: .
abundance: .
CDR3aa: CASSLEAGRQPQHF
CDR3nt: TGCGCCAGCAGCTTGGAGGCAGGGAGGCAGCCCCAGCATTTT

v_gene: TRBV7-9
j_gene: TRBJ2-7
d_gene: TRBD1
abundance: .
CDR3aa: CASSFGTGYTYEQYF
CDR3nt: TGTGCCAGCAGCTTCGGGACAGGGTATACCTACGAGCAGTACTTC

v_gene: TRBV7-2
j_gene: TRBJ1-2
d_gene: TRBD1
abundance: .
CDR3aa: CASSYAGTGGSSYGYTF
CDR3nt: TGTGCCAGCAGCTACGCCGGGACAGGGGGCTCAAGTTATGGCTACACCTTC

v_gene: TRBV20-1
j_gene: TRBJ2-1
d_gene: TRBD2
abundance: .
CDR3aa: CSASRGGRVYNEQFF
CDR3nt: TGCAGTGCTAGTAGGGGCGGGAGGGTCTACAATGAGCAGTTCTTC

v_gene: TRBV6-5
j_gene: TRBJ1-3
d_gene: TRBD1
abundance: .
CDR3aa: CASSSTGGFGNTIYF
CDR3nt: TGTGCCAGCAGTTCCACAGGGGGATTCGGAAACACCATATATTTT

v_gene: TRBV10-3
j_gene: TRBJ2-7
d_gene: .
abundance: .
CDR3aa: CAISESGRSSYEQYF
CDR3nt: TGTGCCATCAGTGAGTCGGGCAGATCCTCCTACGAGCAGTACTTC

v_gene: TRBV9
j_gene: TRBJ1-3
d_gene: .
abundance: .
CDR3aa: CASSGVETSRNTIYF
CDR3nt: TGTGCCAGCAGCGGCGTTGAGACTTCCCGAAACACCATATATTTT

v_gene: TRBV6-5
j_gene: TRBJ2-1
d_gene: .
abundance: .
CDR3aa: CASSRVGGNEQFF
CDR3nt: TGTGCCAGCAGTAGGGTCGGGGGCAATGAGCAGTTCTTC

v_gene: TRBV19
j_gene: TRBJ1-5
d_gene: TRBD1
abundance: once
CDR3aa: CASNPDRVGHQPQHF
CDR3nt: TGTGCCAGTAACCCGGACAGGGTTGGGCACCAGCCCCAGCATTTT

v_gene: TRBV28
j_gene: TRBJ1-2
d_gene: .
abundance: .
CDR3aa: CASCFGGTGGGYTF
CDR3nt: TGTGCCAGCTGTTTTGGGGGGACGGGGGGGGGCTACACCTTC

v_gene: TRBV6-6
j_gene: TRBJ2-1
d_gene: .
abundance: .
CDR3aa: CASSPSPNEQFF
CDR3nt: TGTGCCAGCAGTCCTAGTCCAAATGAGCAGTTCTTC

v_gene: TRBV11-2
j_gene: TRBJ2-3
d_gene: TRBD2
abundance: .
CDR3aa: CASSLGVAGGLNTQYF
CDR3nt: TGTGCCAGCAGCTTAGGGGTAGCGGGGGGGCTAAATACGCAGTATTTT

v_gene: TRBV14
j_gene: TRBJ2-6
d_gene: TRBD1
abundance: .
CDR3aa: CASSHQTGGLGANVLTF
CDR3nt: TGTGCCAGCAGCCACCAGACAGGGGGCCTTGGGGCCAACGTCCTGACTTTC

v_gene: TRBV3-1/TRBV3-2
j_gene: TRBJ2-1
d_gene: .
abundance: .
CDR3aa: CASSQEGGSEQFF
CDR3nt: TGTGCCAGCAGCCAAGAAGGGGGGAGTGAGCAGTTCTTC

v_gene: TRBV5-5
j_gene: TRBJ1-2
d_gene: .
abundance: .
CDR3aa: CASSSGSWQAGYGYTF
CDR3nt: TGTGCCAGCAGCTCGGGATCGTGGCAGGCCGGCTATGGCTACACCTTC

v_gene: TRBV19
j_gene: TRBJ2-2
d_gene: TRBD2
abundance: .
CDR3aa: CASIPSGIIGELFF
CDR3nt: TGTGCCAGTATCCCTAGCGGGATAATCGGGGAGCTGTTTTTT

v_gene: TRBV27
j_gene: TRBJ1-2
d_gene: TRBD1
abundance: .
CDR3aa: CASSFQGANYGYTF
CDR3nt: TGTGCCAGCAGTTTTCAGGGGGCGAACTATGGCTACACCTTC

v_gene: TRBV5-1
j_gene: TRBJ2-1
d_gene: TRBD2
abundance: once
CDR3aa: CASQFRPGLAGGMSNEQFF
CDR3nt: TGCGCCAGCCAATTTAGGCCGGGACTAGCGGGAGGAATGTCCAATGAGCAGTTCTTC

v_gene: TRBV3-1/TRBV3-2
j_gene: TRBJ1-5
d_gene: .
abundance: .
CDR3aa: CASSQDLNQPQHF
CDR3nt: TGTGCCAGCAGCCAGGACCTTAATCAGCCCCAGCATTTT

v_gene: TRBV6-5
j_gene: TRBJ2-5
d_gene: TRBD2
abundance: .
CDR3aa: CASRAGRQETQYF
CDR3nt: TGTGCCAGCAGAGCGGGAAGGCAAGAGACCCAGTACTTC

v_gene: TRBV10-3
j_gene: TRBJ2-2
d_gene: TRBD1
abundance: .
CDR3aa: CAISVKGTGQSTGELFF
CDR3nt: TGTGCCATCAGTGTTAAGGGGACAGGGCAAAGCACCGGGGAGCTGTTTTTT

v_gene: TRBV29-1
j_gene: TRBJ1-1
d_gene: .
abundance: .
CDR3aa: CSVDRGTLMNTEAFF
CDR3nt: TGCAGCGTTGACCGGGGGACTCTGATGAACACTGAAGCTTTCTTT

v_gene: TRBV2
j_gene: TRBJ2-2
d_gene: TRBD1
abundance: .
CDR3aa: CASSWTGKDTGELFF
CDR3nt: TGTGCCAGCAGTTGGACAGGGAAGGACACCGGGGAGCTGTTTTTT

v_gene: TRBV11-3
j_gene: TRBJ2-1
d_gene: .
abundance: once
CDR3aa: CASSPGWDNEQFF
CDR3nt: TGTGCCAGCAGCCCGGGGTGGGACAATGAGCAGTTCTTC

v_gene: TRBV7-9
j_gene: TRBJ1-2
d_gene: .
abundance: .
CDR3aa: CASSLAGEGDGYTF
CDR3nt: TGTGCCAGCAGCTTAGCGGGGGAAGGGGATGGCTACACCTTC

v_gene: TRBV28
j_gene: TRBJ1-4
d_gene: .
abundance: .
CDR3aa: CASSLLVRGEKLFF
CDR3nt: TGTGCCAGCAGTTTATTAGTGCGAGGGGAAAAACTGTTTTTT